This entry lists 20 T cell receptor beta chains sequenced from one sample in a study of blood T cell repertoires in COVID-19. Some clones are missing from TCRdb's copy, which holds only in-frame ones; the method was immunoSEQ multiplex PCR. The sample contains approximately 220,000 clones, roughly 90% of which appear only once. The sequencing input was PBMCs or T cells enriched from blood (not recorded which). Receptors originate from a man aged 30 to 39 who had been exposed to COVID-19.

The CDR3 DNA reads as TGTGCCAGCAGGACTGACAGGGACCGTAATCAGCCCCAGCATTTT. Residues: CASRTDRDRNQPQHF. The gene calls are TRBV6-5 and TRBJ1-5, with 7 bases lining up with TRBD1. The CDR3 covers 15 residues. After removal of 6 bases from V and 4 bases from J, the junction contained 9 bases not matched to a gene. CDR1 and CDR2 from the germline V gene are MNHEY and SVGAGI.

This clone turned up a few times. Here the CDR3 reads CASSELLGGYGYTF. In nucleotides, the CDR3 is TGTGCCAGCAGTGAACTTTTAGGGGGTTATGGCTACACCTTC. J is TRBJ1-2 and V is TRBV6-1; D may be TRBD1 (6 bases). Trimming removed 2 bases from V and 5 bases from J, with 12 bases in between. This CDR3 comprises 14 residues. Looked up from germline, CDR1 is MNHNS and CDR2 is SASEGT.

The CDR3 sequence: CASSSSGQGNSPLHF. For the CDR3, the DNA is TGTGCCAGCAGCTCGTCGGGACAGGGGAATTCACCCCTCCACTTT. V is TRBV7-9 and J is TRBJ1-6, with 10 nucleotides matching TRBD1. The length of the CDR3 is 15 residues. Trimming at V came to 4 bases and at J to 7 bases, leaving 4 bases not matched to a gene. The germline V gene has CDR1 SEHNR and CDR2 FQNEAQ (reference sequence).

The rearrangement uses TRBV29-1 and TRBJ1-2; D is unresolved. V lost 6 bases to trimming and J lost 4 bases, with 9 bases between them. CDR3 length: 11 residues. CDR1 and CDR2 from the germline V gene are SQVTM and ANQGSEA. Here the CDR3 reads CSVELGYGYTF. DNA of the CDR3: TGCAGCGTCGAGCTTGGCTATGGCTACACCTTC.

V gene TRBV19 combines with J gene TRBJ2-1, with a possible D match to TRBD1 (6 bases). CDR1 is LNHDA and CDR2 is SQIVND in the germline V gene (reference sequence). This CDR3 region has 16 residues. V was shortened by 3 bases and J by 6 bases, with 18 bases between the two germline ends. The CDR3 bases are TGTGCCAGTAGTATTCAATTCGCCCGGGACACCAATGAGCAGTTCTTC. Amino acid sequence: CASSIQFARDTNEQFF.

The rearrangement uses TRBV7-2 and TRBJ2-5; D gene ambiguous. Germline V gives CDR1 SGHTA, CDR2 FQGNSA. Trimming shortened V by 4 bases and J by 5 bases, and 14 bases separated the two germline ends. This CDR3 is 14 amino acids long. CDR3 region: CASSSGGTSETQYF. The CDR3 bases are TGTGCCAGCAGCTCCGGCGGCACGTCGGAGACCCAGTACTTC.

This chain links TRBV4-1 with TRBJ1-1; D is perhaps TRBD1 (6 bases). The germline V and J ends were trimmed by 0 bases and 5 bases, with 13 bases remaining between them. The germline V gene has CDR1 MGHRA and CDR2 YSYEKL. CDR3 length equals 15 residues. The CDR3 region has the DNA TGCGCCAGCAGCCAAGACCTTCTGACAGGTACTGAAGCTTTCTTT. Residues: CASSQDLLTGTEAFF.

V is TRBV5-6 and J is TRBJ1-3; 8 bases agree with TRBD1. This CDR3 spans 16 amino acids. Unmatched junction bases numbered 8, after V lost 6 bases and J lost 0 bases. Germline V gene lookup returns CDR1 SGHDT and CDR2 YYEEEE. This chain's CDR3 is CASNEQGVASGNTIYF. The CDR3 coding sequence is TGTGCCAGCAACGAACAGGGGGTGGCCTCTGGAAACACCATATATTTT. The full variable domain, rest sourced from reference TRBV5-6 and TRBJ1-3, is DAGVTQSPTHLIKTRGQQVTLRCSPKSGHDTVSWYQQALGQGPQFIFQYYEEEERQRGNFPDRFSGHQFPNYSSELNVNALLLGDSALYLCASNEQGVASGNTIYFGEGSWLTVV.

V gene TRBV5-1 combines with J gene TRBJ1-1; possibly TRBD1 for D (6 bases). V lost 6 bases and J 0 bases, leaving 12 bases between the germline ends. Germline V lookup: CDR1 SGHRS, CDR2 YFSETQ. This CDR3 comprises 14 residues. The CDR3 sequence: CASTGGPLNTEAFF. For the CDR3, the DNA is TGCGCCAGCACGGGGGGGCCACTGAACACTGAAGCTTTCTTT.

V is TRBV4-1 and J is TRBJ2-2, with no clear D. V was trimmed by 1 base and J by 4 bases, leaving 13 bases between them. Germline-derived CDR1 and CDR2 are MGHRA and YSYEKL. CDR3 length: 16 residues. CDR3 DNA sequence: TGCGCCAGCAGCCAAGTTGAGGCGGTTTCCACCGGGGAGCTGTTTTTT. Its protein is CASSQVEAVSTGELFF.

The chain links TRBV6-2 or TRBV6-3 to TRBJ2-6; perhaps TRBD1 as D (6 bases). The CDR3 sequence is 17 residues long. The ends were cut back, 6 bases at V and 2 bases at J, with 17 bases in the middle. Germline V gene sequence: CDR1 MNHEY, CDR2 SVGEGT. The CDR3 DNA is TGTGCCAGCAGCCAAGATTTCTACAGGGCTGGGGCCAACGTCCTGACTTTC. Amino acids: CASSQDFYRAGANVLTF.

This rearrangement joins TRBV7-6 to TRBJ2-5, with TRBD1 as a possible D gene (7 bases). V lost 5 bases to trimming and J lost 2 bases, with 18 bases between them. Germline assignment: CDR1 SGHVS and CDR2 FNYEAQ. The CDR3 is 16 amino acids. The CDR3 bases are TGTGCCAGCAGCCCGGGAGTCGACAGGGTTCAAGAGACCCAGTACTTC. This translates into CASSPGVDRVQETQYF. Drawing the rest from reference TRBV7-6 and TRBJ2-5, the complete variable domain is GAGVSQSPRYKVTKRGQDVALRCDPISGHVSLYWYRQALGQGPEFLTYFNYEAQQDKSGLPNDRFSAERPEGSISTLTIQRTEQRDSAMYRCASSPGVDRVQETQYFGPGTRLLVL.

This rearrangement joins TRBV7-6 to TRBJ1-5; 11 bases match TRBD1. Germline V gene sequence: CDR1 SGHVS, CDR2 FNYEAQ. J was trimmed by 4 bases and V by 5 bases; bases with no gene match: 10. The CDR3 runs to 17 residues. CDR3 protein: CASSPYPGQGGNQPQHF. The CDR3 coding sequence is TGTGCCAGCAGCCCCTATCCGGGACAGGGGGGGAATCAGCCCCAGCATTTT.

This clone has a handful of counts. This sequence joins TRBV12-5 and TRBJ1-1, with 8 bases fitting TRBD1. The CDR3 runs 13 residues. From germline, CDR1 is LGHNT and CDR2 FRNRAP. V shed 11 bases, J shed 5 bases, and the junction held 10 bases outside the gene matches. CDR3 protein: CASHQGAGTEAFF. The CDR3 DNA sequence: TGTGCTTCTCACCAGGGGGCGGGAACTGAAGCTTTCTTT. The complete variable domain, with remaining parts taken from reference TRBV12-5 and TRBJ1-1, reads DARVTQTPRHKVTEMGQEVTMRCQPILGHNTVFWYRQTMMQGLELLAYFRNRAPLDDSGMPKDRFSAEMPDATLATLKIQPSEPRDSAVYFCASHQGAGTEAFFGQGTRLTVV.

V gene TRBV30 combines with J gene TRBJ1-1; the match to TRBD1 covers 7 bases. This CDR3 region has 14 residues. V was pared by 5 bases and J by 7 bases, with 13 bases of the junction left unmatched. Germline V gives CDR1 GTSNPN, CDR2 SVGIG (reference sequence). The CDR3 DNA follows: TGTGCCTGGCTTAGCAGACAGGGTCGCAGTGAAGCTTTCTTT. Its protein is CAWLSRQGRSEAFF.

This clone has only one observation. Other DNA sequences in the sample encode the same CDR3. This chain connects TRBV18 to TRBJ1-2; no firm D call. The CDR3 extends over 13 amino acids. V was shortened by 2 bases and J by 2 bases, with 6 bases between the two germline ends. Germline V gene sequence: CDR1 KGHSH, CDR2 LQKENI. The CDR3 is CASSPGGNYGYTF. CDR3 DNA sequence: TGTGCCAGCTCACCAGGCGGAAACTATGGCTACACCTTC.

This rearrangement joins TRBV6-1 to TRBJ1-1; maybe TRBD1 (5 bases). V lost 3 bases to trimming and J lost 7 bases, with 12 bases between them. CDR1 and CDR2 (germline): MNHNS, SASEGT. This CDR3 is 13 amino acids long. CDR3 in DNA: TGTGCCAGCAGTGACCAGACAGTGGGTGAAGCTTTCTTT. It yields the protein CASSDQTVGEAFF.

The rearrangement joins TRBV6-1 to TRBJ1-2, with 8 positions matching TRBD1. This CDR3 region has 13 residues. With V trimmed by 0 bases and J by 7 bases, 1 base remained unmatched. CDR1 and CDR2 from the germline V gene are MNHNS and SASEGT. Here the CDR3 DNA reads TGTGCCAGCAGTGAAGCGGACAGGGCTGGCTACACCTTC. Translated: CASSEADRAGYTF.

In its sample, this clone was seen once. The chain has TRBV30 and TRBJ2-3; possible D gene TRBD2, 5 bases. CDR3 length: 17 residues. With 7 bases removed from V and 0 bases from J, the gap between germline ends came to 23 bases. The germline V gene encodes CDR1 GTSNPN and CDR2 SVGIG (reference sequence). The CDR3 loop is CASQFGVAAVSTDTQYF. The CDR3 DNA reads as TGTGCCTCCCAGTTCGGGGTAGCCGCGGTTAGCACAGATACGCAGTATTTT.

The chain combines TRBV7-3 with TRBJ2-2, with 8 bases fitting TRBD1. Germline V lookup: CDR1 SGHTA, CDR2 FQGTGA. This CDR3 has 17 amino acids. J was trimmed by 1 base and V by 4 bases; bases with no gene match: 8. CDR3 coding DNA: TGTGCCAGCAGCTCCCATGTACAGGGGGGGAACACCGGGGAGCTGTTTTTT. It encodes CASSSHVQGGNTGELFF. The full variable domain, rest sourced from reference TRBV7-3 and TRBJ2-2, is GAGVSQTPSNKVTEKGKYVELRCDPISGHTALYWYRQSLGQGPEFLIYFQGTGAADDSGLPNDRFFAVRPEGSVSTLKIQRTERGDSAVYLCASSSHVQGGNTGELFFGEGSRLTVL.